These 25 T cell receptor beta chains were all obtained from the same sample, sequenced in a study of blood T cell repertoires in COVID-19. TCRdb keeps only in-frame clones here, not all; method: immunoSEQ multiplex PCR. The sample shows some 150,000 clones, around 83% of them seen only once. The sequencing input was PBMCs or T cells enriched from blood (not recorded which). These receptors were obtained from a woman in her fifties or sixties in a cohort exposed to, infected with or recovered from COVID-19 (not recorded which).

The gene calls are TRBV29-1 and TRBJ2-2; 9 bases map to TRBD2. Germline CDR1 and CDR2: SQVTM and ANQGSEA. The CDR3 totals 17 residues. V lost 5 bases and J lost 6; bases outside the gene matches: 16. The DNA for the CDR3 is TGCAGCGTTCCGGCCTCTTACGCGGGGGGGATACCCGGGGAGCTGTTTTTT. This codes for CSVPASYAGGIPGELFF.

Concerning this clone: A read error is possible here, since a much larger clone lies one base away. The sample has other DNA sequences that encode this CDR3 too. The chain is built from TRBV19 and TRBJ2-1, with 10 nucleotides matching TRBD2. Trimming at V came to 8 bases and at J to 0 bases, leaving 4 bases not matched to a gene. Germline CDR1 reads LNHDA; CDR2 reads SQIVND (reference sequence). The CDR3 runs to 15 residues. The CDR3 protein is CASRTSGPSYNEQFF. DNA of the CDR3: TGTGCCAGTCGGACTAGCGGTCCCTCCTACAATGAGCAGTTCTTC. Drawing the rest from reference TRBV19 and TRBJ2-1, the complete variable domain is DGGITQSPKYLFRKEGQNVTLSCEQNLNHDAMYWYRQDPGQGLRLIYYSQIVNDFQKGDIAEGYSVSREKKESFPLTVTSAQKNPTAFYLCASRTSGPSYNEQFFGPGTRLTVL.

This clone showed up just once. The gene calls are TRBV6-2 or TRBV6-3 and TRBJ2-1; 7 bases align to TRBD2. CDR3 size: 15 residues. Germline V gene sequence: CDR1 MNHEY, CDR2 SVGEGT. Unmatched junction bases numbered 5, after V lost 2 bases and J lost 4 bases. The CDR3: CASSYNPAGYNEQFF. The DNA for the CDR3 is TGTGCCAGCAGTTACAATCCAGCGGGATACAATGAGCAGTTCTTC.

This chain connects TRBV7-9 to TRBJ1-4; 9 nucleotides align to TRBD1. Germline V CDR1 and CDR2: SEHNR, FQNEAQ (reference sequence). Trimming at V came to 7 bases and at J to 8 bases, leaving 14 bases not matched to a gene. CDR3 length equals 16 residues. Here the CDR3 reads CASTRDSPDRGEKLFF. The CDR3 DNA is TGTGCCAGCACCAGGGATTCCCCGGACAGGGGAGAAAAACTGTTTTTT. The variable domain in full, with the rest retrieved from reference TRBV7-9 and TRBJ1-4, is DTGVSQNPRHKITKRGQNVTFRCDPISEHNRLYWYRQTLGQGPEFLTYFQNEAQLEKSRLLSDRFSAERPKGSFSTLEIQRTEQGDSAMYLCASTRDSPDRGEKLFFGSGTQLSVL.

V usage is TRBV28 and J usage is TRBJ2-4, with D possibly matching TRBD1 (6 bases). V lost 3 bases, J lost 4 bases, and 13 bases lay in between. CDR1 is MDHEN, CDR2 SYDVKM, per germline. The CDR3 totals 15 residues. The CDR3 protein is CASSFQGSTKNIQYF. The CDR3 nucleotides are TGTGCCAGCAGTTTCCAGGGGTCCACGAAAAACATTCAGTACTTC.

The rearrangement links TRBV2 to TRBJ2-3; a weak D match, TRBD2 (5 bases). The ends were cut back, 4 bases at V and 5 bases at J, with 13 bases in the middle. The CDR3 runs to 14 residues. Germline assignment: CDR1 SNHLY and CDR2 FYNNEI. This chain's CDR3 is CASSARRGIDTQYF. CDR3 DNA sequence: TGTGCCAGCAGTGCTAGAAGAGGGATAGATACGCAGTATTTT.

V and J are TRBV5-5 and TRBJ2-1; a possible D gene is TRBD1 (5 bases). Trimming pared 0 bases from V and 2 bases from J, leaving 12 bases between. Per germline, CDR1 SGHKS and CDR2 YYEKEE (reference sequence). The CDR3 runs to 16 residues. The DNA of the CDR3 is TGTGCCAGCAGCTTGGAACAGGATGTTCCCTACAATGAGCAGTTCTTC. As protein: CASSLEQDVPYNEQFF.

In its sample, this clone was seen once. The V gene is TRBV5-1, the J gene TRBJ2-2; 10 bases line up with TRBD2. The junction had 12 bases not matched to a gene; V was cut back by 3 bases and J by 1 base. Germline CDR1 SGHRS, CDR2 YFSETQ. This CDR3 is built from 19 residues. The CDR3 protein is CASSSAGLAGARNTGELFF. Here the CDR3 DNA reads TGCGCCAGCAGCTCGGCCGGGCTAGCGGGGGCCAGGAACACCGGGGAGCTGTTTTTT.

This clone was picked up a small number of times. This sequence joins TRBV9 and TRBJ2-7; 7 bases align to TRBD2. Germline V gene sequence: CDR1 SGDLS, CDR2 YYNGEE. V shed 2 bases, J shed 5 bases, and the junction held 7 bases outside the gene matches. The CDR3 totals 14 residues. Here the CDR3 reads CASSVSGVEDEQYF. Written as DNA, the CDR3 is TGTGCCAGCAGCGTCAGCGGGGTCGAGGACGAGCAGTACTTC.

This clone is a singleton in its sample. For the CDR3, the DNA is TGTGCCAGCAGCCCAACCGACGGACAGGGGAGTGAGCAGTACTTC. Encoded protein: CASSPTDGQGSEQYF. This rearrangement joins TRBV7-8 to TRBJ2-7; 9 positions match TRBD1. V shed 5 bases, J shed 7 bases, and the junction held 12 bases outside the gene matches. The CDR3 extends over 15 amino acids. Per germline, CDR1 SGHVS and CDR2 FQNEAQ.

V usage is TRBV19 and J usage is TRBJ2-1, with D hard to call. This CDR3 is 15 amino acids long. The V end was cut by 3 bases, the J end by 1 base, with 10 bases between. Germline CDR1 LNHDA, CDR2 SQIVND (reference sequence). The CDR3 spells CASSMSQISYNEQFF. CDR3 sequence (DNA): TGTGCCAGTAGTATGTCTCAGATATCCTACAATGAGCAGTTCTTC.

The rearrangement links TRBV2 to TRBJ2-3; TRBD2 aligns across 8 bases. The CDR3 has 15 residues. Germline V gives CDR1 SNHLY, CDR2 FYNNEI. V shed 6 bases, J shed 0 bases, and the junction held 5 bases outside the gene matches. The CDR3 DNA sequence: TGTGCCAGCAGGGAGCGGGGGCCTAGCACAGATACGCAGTATTTT. Residues: CASRERGPSTDTQYF.

V usage is TRBV24-1 and J usage is TRBJ1-2; unclear D gene. The germline CDR1 and CDR2 sequences are KGHDR and SFDVKD. V dropped 0 bases and J dropped 1 base, with 5 bases sitting between them. This CDR3 contains 14 residues. The CDR3 DNA is TGTGCCACCAGTGATTTGACGGTTAACTATGGCTACACCTTC. Residues: CATSDLTVNYGYTF.

This chain connects TRBV28 to TRBJ1-5; D remains ambiguous. CDR3 length equals 14 residues. Germline assignment: CDR1 MDHEN and CDR2 SYDVKM. V lost 4 bases and J 11 bases, leaving 18 bases between the germline ends. As DNA, the CDR3 is TGTGCCAGCAGTTCCCGGGATAGTATCCTGTCCCAGCATTTT. It codes for CASSSRDSILSQHF. Full variable domain (missing parts from reference TRBV28 and TRBJ1-5): DVKVTQSSRYLVKRTGEKVFLECVQDMDHENMFWYRQDPGLGLRLIYFSYDVKMKEKGDIPEGYSVSREKKERFSLILESASTNQTSMYLCASSSRDSILSQHFGDGTRLSIL.

The V and J genes are TRBV3-1 (or the pseudogene TRBV3-2) and TRBJ1-1; D unresolved. This CDR3 contains 14 residues. Trimming pared 4 bases from V and 1 base from J, leaving 10 bases between. The germline CDR1 and CDR2 sequences are LGHDT and YNNKEL (reference sequence). The CDR3 DNA follows: TGTGCCAGCAGCCTTTTACAGAGGAACACTGAAGCTTTCTTT. This translates into CASSLLQRNTEAFF.

This clone was picked up a small number of times. This chain connects TRBV2 to TRBJ2-7; a possible D gene is TRBD2 (5 bases). Germline values: CDR1 SNHLY, CDR2 FYNNEI. The CDR3 covers 12 residues. V lost 6 bases and J 5 bases, leaving 11 bases between the germline ends. This chain's CDR3 is CASSYGVNEQYF. The DNA of the CDR3 is TGTGCCAGCAGCTACGGGGTGAACGAGCAGTACTTC. The complete variable domain, with remaining parts taken from reference TRBV2 and TRBJ2-7, reads EPEVTQTPSHQVTQMGQEVILRCVPISNHLYFYWYRQILGQKVEFLVSFYNNEISEKSEIFDDQFSVERPDGSNFTLKIRSTKLEDSAMYFCASSYGVNEQYFGPGTRLTVT.

This clone appeared a single time. The gene calls are TRBV6-2 or TRBV6-3 and TRBJ2-3; 8 bases match TRBD1. The CDR3 has 13 amino acids. V lost 6 bases, J lost 4 bases, and 3 bases stayed unmatched. Germline-derived CDR1 and CDR2 are MNHEY and SVGEGT. The CDR3 DNA follows: TGTGCCAGCAGCCGACAGGGGCCAGATACGCAGTATTTT. Protein: CASSRQGPDTQYF.

The CDR3 DNA sequence: TGTGCCAGCAGCCTGGGACAGGCAGACTACAATGAGCAGTTCTTC. Amino acid sequence: CASSLGQADYNEQFF. V gene TRBV5-4 combines with J gene TRBJ2-1; 8 nucleotides match TRBD1. Per germline, CDR1 SGHNT and CDR2 YYREEE (reference sequence). The CDR3 is made up of 15 amino acids. After removal of 4 bases from V and 3 bases from J, the junction contained 6 bases not matched to a gene.

The chain uses TRBV6-5 and TRBJ2-7, with a tentative D call TRBD1 (6 bases). This CDR3 comprises 16 residues. Trimming left V 4 bases short and J 6 bases short, with 22 bases between. Germline CDR1 reads MNHEY; CDR2 reads SVGAGI. The CDR3: CASSSQSTTGSVEQYF. CDR3 coding DNA: TGTGCCAGCAGTTCCCAATCCACTACAGGGAGCGTCGAGCAGTACTTC.

This sequence joins TRBV2 and TRBJ1-4; D is uncertain. The CDR3 runs 12 residues. Germline CDR1 is SNHLY and CDR2 is FYNNEI. V lost 7 bases to trimming and J lost 4 bases, with 7 bases between them. CDR3 amino acids: CASTQFNEKLFF. Here the CDR3 DNA reads TGTGCCAGCACACAGTTTAATGAAAAACTGTTTTTT.

Here the CDR3 reads CASSFITGTPQYF. CDR3 bases: TGTGCCAGCAGTTTTATCACAGGGACCCCCCAGTACTTC. The chain couples TRBV28 to TRBJ2-5; possible D gene TRBD1, 6 bases. The germline V and J ends were trimmed by 3 bases and 9 bases, with 14 bases remaining between them. The CDR3 is 13 amino acids. Germline V gives CDR1 MDHEN, CDR2 SYDVKM.

CDR3 amino acids: CASRLAGGREQYF. The CDR3 coding sequence is TGTGCCAGTCGACTAGCGGGAGGGCGCGAGCAGTACTTC. The V gene is TRBV19, the J gene TRBJ2-7; 14 bases agree with TRBD2. V was clipped by 8 bases and J by 6 bases; unmatched bases: 3. Germline assignment: CDR1 LNHDA and CDR2 SQIVND (reference sequence). The CDR3 is made up of 13 amino acids.

This clone has a handful of counts. The chain employs TRBV24-1 and TRBJ1-5; D remains unclear. V shed 1 base and J shed 7 bases, with 4 bases lying between them. CDR3 length equals 12 residues. Germline values: CDR1 KGHDR, CDR2 SFDVKD. In DNA, the CDR3 is TGTGCCACCAGTGATTTTGAGCAGCCCCAGCATTTT. It translates to CATSDFEQPQHF.

This clone was observed many times. The genes are TRBV14 and TRBJ2-2; 7 nucleotides align to TRBD1. The CDR3 extends over 14 amino acids. V was clipped by 4 bases and J by 5 bases; unmatched bases: 4. Germline CDR1 reads SGHDN; CDR2 reads FVKESK. This chain's CDR3 is CASSRGTATGELFF. As DNA, the CDR3 is TGTGCCAGCAGCCGAGGGACAGCAACCGGGGAGCTGTTTTTT.

In its sample, this clone was seen once. This chain connects TRBV19 to TRBJ2-5; perhaps TRBD2 as D (5 bases). This CDR3 has 13 amino acids. Germline CDR1 LNHDA, CDR2 SQIVND (reference sequence). V lost 3 bases to trimming and J lost 4 bases, with 9 bases between them. CDR3 amino acids: CASSIGVRETQYF. The DNA of the CDR3 is TGTGCCAGTAGTATCGGGGTTAGAGAGACCCAGTACTTC.